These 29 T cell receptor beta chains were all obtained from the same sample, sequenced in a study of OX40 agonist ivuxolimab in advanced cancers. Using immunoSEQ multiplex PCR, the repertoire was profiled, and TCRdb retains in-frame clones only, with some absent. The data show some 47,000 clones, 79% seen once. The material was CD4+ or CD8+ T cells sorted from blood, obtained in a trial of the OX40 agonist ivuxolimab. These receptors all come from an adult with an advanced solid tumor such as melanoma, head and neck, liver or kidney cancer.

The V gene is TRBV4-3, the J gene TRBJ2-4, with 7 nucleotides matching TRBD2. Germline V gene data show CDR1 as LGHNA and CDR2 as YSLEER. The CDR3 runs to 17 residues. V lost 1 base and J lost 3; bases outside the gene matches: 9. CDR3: CASSQGEGSLIKNIQYF. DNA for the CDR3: TGCGCCAGCAGCCAAGGGGAGGGAAGCTTAATCAAAAACATTCAGTACTTC.

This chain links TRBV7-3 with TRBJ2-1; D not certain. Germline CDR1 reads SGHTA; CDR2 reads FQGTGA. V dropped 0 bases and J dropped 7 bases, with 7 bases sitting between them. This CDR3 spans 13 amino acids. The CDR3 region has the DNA TGTGCCAGCAGCTTAACTCCCCGGAATGAGCAGTTCTTC. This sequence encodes CASSLTPRNEQFF.

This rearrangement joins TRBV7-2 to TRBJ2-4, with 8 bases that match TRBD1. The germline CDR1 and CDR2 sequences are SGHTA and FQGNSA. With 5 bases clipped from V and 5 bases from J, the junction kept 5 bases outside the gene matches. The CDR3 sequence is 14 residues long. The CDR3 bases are TGTGCCAGCAGCGAGCGACAGGGGCAAAACATTCAGTACTTC. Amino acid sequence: CASSERQGQNIQYF.

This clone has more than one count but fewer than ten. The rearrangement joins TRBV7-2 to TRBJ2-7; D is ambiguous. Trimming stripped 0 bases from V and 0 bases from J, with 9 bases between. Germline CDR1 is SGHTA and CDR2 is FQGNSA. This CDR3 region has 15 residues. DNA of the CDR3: TGTGCCAGCAGCTTAGCTGGCGAGAGCTCCTACGAGCAGTACTTC. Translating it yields CASSLAGESSYEQYF.

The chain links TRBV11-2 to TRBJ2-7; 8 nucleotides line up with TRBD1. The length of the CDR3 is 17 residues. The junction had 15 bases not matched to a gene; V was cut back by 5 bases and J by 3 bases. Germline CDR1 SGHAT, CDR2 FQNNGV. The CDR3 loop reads CASSKTQGQAPRYEQYF. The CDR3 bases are TGTGCCAGCAGCAAGACCCAGGGACAGGCCCCACGCTACGAGCAGTACTTC.

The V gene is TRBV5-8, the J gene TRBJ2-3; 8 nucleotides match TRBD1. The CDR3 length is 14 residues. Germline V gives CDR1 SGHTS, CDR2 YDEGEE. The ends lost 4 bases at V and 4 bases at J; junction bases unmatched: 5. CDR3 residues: CASSPDRAPDTQYF. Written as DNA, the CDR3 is TGTGCCAGCAGCCCGGACAGGGCCCCAGATACGCAGTATTTT.

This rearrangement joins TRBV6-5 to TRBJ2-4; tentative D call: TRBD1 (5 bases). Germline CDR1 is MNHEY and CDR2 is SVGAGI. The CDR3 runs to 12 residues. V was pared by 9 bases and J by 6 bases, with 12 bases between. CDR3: CASGRQGNIQYF. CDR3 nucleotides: TGTGCCAGTGGAAGGCAGGGAAACATTCAGTACTTC.

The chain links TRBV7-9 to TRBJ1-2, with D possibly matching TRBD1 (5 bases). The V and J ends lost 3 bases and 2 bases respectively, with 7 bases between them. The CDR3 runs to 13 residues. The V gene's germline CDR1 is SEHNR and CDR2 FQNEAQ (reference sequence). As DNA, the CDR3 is TGTGCCAGCAGCTTTGCAGGGAACTATGGCTACACCTTC. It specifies CASSFAGNYGYTF.

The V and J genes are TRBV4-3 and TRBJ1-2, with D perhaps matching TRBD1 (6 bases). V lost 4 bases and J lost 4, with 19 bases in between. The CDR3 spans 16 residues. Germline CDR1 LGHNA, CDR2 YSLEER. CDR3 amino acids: CASSPNGAGASYGYTF. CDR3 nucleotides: TGCGCCAGCAGCCCCAACGGGGCGGGGGCAAGCTATGGCTACACCTTC.

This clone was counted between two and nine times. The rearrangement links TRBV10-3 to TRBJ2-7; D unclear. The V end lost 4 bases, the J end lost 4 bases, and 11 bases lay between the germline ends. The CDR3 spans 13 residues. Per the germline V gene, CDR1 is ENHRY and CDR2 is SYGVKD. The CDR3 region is CAISVTLGYEQYF. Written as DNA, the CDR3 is TGTGCCATCAGTGTGACCCTGGGGTACGAGCAGTACTTC.

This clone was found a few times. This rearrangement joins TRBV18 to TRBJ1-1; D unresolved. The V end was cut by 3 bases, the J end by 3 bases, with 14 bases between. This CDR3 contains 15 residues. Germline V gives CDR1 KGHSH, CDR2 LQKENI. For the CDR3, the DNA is TGTGCCAGCTCACCCCGACTCCGGGTTGACACTGAAGCTTTCTTT. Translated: CASSPRLRVDTEAFF.

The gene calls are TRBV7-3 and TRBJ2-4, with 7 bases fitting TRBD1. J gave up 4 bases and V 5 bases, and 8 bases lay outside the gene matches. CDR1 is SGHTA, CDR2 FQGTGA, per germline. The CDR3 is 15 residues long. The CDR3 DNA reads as TGTGCCAGCAGCCCCCAAAGGGGACAGAAAAACATTCAGTACTTC. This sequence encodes CASSPQRGQKNIQYF.

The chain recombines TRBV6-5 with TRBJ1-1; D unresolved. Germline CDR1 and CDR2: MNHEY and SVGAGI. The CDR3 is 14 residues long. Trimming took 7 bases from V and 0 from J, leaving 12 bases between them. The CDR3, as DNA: TGTGCCAGCACCCTAGGACGGTTGAACACTGAAGCTTTCTTT. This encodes CASTLGRLNTEAFF.

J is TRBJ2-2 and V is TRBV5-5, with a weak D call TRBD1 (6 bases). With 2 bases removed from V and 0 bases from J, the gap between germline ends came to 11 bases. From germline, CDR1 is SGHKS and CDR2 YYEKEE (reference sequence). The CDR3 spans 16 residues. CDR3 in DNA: TGTGCCAGCAGCTTTGCACAGGGTACGAACACCGGGGAGCTGTTTTTT. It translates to CASSFAQGTNTGELFF.

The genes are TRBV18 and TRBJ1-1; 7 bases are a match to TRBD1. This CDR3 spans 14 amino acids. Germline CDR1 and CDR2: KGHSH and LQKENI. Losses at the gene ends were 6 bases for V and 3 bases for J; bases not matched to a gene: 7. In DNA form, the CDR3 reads TGTGCCAGCTCGCCGACAGGGAGCGACACTGAAGCTTTCTTT. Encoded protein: CASSPTGSDTEAFF.

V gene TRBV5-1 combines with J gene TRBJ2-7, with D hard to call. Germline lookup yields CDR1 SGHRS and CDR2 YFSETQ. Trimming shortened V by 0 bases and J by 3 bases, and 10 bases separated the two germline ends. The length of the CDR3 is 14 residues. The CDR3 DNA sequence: TGCGCCAGCAGCTTGGACGGCAGAGTCTACGAGCAGTACTTC. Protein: CASSLDGRVYEQYF.

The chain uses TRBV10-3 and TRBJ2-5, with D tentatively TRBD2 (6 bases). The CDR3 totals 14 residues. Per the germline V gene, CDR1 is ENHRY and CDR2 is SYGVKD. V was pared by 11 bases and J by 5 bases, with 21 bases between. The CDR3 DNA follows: TGTGCCTCCTCCGGGACCGGGGGTGGTGAGACCCAGTACTTC. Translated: CASSGTGGGETQYF.

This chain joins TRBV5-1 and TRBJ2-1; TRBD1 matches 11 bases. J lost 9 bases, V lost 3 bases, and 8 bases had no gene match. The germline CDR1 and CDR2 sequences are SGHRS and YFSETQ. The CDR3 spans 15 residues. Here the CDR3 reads CASSSRDRGSGEQFF. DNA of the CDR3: TGCGCCAGCAGCTCCAGGGACAGGGGGTCGGGTGAGCAGTTCTTC. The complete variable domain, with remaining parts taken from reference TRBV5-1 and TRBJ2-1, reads KAGVTQTPRYLIKTRGQQVTLSCSPISGHRSVSWYQQTPGQGLQFLFEYFSETQRNKGNFPGRFSGRQFSNSRSEMNVSTLELGDSALYLCASSSRDRGSGEQFFGPGTRLTVL.

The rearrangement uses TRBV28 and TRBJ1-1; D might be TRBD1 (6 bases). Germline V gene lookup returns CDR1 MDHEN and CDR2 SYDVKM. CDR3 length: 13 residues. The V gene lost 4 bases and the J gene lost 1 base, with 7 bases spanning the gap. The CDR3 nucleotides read TGTGCCAGCAGTTCGGGACAGAACACTGAAGCTTTCTTT. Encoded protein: CASSSGQNTEAFF.

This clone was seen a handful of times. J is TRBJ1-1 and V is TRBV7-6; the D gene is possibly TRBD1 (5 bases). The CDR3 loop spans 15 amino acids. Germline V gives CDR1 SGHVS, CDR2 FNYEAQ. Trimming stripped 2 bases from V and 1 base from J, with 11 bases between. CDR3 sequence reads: CASSLLTGWNTEAFF. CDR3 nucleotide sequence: TGTGCCAGCAGCTTATTAACAGGTTGGAACACTGAAGCTTTCTTT.

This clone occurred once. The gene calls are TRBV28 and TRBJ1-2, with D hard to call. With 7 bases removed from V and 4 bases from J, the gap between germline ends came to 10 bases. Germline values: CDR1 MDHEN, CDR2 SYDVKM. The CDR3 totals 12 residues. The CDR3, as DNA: TGTGCCAGCAACTCAGGCACCTATGGCTACACCTTC. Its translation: CASNSGTYGYTF.

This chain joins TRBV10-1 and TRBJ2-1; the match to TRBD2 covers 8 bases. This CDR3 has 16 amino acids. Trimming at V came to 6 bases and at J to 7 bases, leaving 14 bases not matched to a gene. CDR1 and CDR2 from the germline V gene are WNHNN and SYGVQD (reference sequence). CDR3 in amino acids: CASRGRGSGRGNEQFF. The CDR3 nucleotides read TGCGCCAGCAGGGGGCGGGGCAGCGGGAGAGGGAATGAGCAGTTCTTC.

CDR3 bases: TGTGCCACCAGCAGAGACGTAGGGCTCCAAGAGACCCAGTACTTC. It specifies CATSRDVGLQETQYF. V and J are TRBV15 and TRBJ2-5; D is unclear. V was shortened by 0 bases and J by 1 base, with 9 bases between the two germline ends. Germline values: CDR1 LNHNV, CDR2 YYDKDF (reference sequence). The CDR3 runs 15 residues.

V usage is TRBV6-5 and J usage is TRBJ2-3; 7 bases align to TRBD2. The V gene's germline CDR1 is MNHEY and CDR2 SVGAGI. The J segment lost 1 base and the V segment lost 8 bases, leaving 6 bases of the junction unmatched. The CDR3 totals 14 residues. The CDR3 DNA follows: TGTGCCAGCGGAATCCGGGGGGGCACAGATACGCAGTATTTT. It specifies CASGIRGGTDTQYF.

The CDR3 reads CASSKGAGDRSEAFF. For the CDR3, the DNA is TGTGCCAGTAGTAAAGGGGCCGGGGACCGAAGTGAAGCTTTCTTT. This chain joins TRBV19 and TRBJ1-1; a possible D gene is TRBD1 (5 bases). V gave up 4 bases and J gave up 7 bases, with 19 bases separating them. This CDR3 is built from 15 residues. Germline values: CDR1 LNHDA, CDR2 SQIVND (reference sequence).

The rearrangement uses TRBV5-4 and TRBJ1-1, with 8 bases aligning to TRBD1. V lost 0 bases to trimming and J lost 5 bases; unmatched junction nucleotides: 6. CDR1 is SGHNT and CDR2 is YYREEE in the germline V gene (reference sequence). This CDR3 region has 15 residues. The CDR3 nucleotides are TGTGCCAGCAGCTTGGGGCAGGGGGCGCGAACTGAAGCTTTCTTT. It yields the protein CASSLGQGARTEAFF.

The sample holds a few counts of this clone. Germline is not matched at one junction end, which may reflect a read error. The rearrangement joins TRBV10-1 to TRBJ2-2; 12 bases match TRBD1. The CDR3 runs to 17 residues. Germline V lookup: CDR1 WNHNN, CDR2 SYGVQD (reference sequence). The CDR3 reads CASSESGQGAKTGELFF. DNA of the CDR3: TGCGCCAGCAGTGAGTCGGGACAGGGGGCGAAGACCGGGGAGCTGTTTTTT.

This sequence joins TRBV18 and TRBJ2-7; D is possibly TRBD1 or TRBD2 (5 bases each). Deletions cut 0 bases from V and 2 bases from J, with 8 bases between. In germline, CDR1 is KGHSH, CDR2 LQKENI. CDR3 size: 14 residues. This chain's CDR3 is CASSPPGVAYEQYF. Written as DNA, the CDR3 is TGTGCCAGCTCACCACCGGGGGTAGCCTACGAGCAGTACTTC.

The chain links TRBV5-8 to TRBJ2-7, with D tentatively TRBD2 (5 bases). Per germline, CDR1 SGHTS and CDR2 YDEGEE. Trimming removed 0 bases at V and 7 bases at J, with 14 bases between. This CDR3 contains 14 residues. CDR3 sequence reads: CASSLDTGRREQYF. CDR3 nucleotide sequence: TGTGCCAGCAGCTTGGATACGGGAAGACGGGAGCAGTACTTC.